The clone carrying this T cell receptor (beta chain) appeared a few times. The source of the sample is a study of blood T cell repertoires in COVID-19. Study context: The origin of the acute and convalescent COVID-19 samples was the United States, Italy and Spain. T cells, B-cell-depleted T cells, or PBMCs provided the cDNA or gDNA that served as material.

Participants classified as exposed had met a COVID-19 case within 2 weeks before study entry. Methods used by the authors: Researchers report that nucleated cell counts were estimated from reference gene primer amplification. Method: immunoSEQ multiplex PCR; TCRdb's copy keeps in-frame clones and lacks some. That table gives V, J and clone size, and the DNA gave D and trimming. The sample holds more than 250,000 clones, around 84% seen once. Trimming left V 3 bases short and J 5 bases short, with 8 bases between. The CDR3 is 13 amino acids. This chain joins TRBV12-3 or TRBV12-4 and TRBJ2-1, with D possibly matching TRBD2 (6 bases). This TCR came from a man in his forties or fifties who had been exposed to COVID-19. The sample was PBMCs or T cells enriched from blood (not recorded which). CDR3 sequence: CASSLGLHNEQFF. CDR3 bases: TGTGCCAGCAGTTTGGGACTTCACAATGAGCAGTTCTTC.